The clone carrying this TCR beta chain has a handful of counts. Its antigen is unidentified. CDR1 is ENHRY, CDR2 SYGVKD, per germline. Trimming left V 2 bases short and J 3 bases short, with 14 bases between. The CDR3 length is 15 residues. The data are from a study of cytomegalovirus exposure and HLA in healthy donors. Findings and caveats of the study: A later examination showed that TCR association rates differed by HLA locus, with DRB1 most and HLA-C fewest. Segments of the TCR beta V type were, in most cases, productive about 90% or about 30% of the time in an earlier analysis. Among the CMV-associated chains, a few were confirmed in vitro as specific for CMV antigens. A later analysis reported that several of the most significant clusters appeared to be linked to common viral pathogens, among them Epstein-Barr virus.

The PCR ran on 60 Vbeta and 13 Jbeta primers. Profiling relied on immunoSEQ multiplex PCR, and the TCRdb table lists in-frame clones only, not all of them. This table has 110,000 to 150,000 clones, almost 85% appearing once. This clonotype originated in a woman aged 40 to 49 in good health and CMV-seronegative. This chain connects TRBV10-3 to TRBJ2-7; weak D call: TRBD2 (5 bases). Sample: PBMCs. CDR3 loop: CAISEPGRIDYEQYF. The CDR3 DNA reads as TGTGCCATCAGTGAGCCGGGAAGGATAGACTACGAGCAGTACTTC.